This T cell receptor (beta chain) derives from a study of spatial heterogeneity in lung cancer. Study-level findings and limits: Higher tumor mutation counts went along with higher counts of expanded intratumoral alpha and beta TCRs.

TCRdb fed the 5' RACE reads into MiXCR, producing one record per CDR3 protein. Seen here are fewer than 7,000 distinct CDR3 sequences, around 7% observed once, and the top ten hold over 25%. Documented time point: sample taken at primary tumor resection. Unsorted tumor, nontumor lung tissue or cryopreserved PBMC supplied the whole RNA. This clonotype was found many times. What it binds is not known. Germline CDR1 reads SEHNR; CDR2 reads FQNEAQ (reference sequence). V lost 3 bases to trimming and J lost 3 bases, with 6 bases between them. The CDR3 spans 12 residues. This chain connects TRBV7-9 to TRBJ2-7, with a possible D match to TRBD2 (6 bases). The sequencing here drew on lung tumor tissue, taken at surgery. This TCR derives from a female donor with early-stage non-small cell lung cancer. The CDR3: CASSLDYYEQYF. The CDR3 bases are TGTGCCAGCAGCTTGGACTACTACGAGCAGTACTTC.